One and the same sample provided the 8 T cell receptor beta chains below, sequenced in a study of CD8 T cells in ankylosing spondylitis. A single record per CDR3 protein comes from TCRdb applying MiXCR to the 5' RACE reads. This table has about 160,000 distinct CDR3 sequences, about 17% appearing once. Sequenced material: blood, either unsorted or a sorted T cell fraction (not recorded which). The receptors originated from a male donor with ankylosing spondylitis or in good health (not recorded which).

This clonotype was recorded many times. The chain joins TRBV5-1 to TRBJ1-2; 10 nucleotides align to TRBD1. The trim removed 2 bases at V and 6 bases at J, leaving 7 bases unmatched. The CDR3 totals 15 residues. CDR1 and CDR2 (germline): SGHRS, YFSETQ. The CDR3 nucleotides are TGCGCCAGCAGCTTCGCCGACAGGGGGCAAGATGGCTACACCTTC. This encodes CASSFADRGQDGYTF.

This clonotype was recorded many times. The CDR3 loop reads CASSLTSGGSEQYF. DNA for the CDR3: TGCGCCAGCAGCTTGACTAGCGGAGGGAGCGAGCAGTACTTC. The chain employs TRBV5-1 and TRBJ2-7; TRBD2 agrees at 8 bases. Germline V CDR1 and CDR2: SGHRS, YFSETQ. With V trimmed by 1 base and J by 6 bases, 6 bases remained unmatched. The CDR3 covers 14 residues. The full variable domain, rest sourced from reference TRBV5-1 and TRBJ2-7, is KAGVTQTPRYLIKTRGQQVTLSCSPISGHRSVSWYQQTPGQGLQFLFEYFSETQRNKGNFPGRFSGRQFSNSRSEMNVSTLELGDSALYLCASSLTSGGSEQYFGPGTRLTVT.

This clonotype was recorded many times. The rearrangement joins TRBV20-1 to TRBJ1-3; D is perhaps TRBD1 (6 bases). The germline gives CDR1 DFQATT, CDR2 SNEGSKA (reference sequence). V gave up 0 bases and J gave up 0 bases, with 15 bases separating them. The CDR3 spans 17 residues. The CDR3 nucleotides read TGCAGTGCTAGAGATGAGGCAGGGGTCTTCTCTGGAAACACCATATATTTT. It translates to CSARDEAGVFSGNTIYF.

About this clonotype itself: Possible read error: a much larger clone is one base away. The CDR3 reads CRVTRATEGDEKLFF. The CDR3 nucleotides are TGCCGCGTGACCCGGGCGACAGAAGGGGATGAAAAACTGTTTTTT. The chain joins TRBV29-1 to TRBJ1-4, with a tentative D call TRBD1 (5 bases). The CDR3 spans 15 residues. Germline lookup yields CDR1 SQVTM and CDR2 ANQGSEA. Using reference TRBV29-1 and TRBJ1-4 for the parts outside the CDR3, the full variable domain is SAVISQKPSRDICQRGTSLTIQCQVDSQVTMMFWYRQQPGQSLTLIATANQGSEATYESGFVIDKFPISRPNLTFSTLTVSNMSPEDSSIYLCRVTRATEGDEKLFFGSGTQLSVL.

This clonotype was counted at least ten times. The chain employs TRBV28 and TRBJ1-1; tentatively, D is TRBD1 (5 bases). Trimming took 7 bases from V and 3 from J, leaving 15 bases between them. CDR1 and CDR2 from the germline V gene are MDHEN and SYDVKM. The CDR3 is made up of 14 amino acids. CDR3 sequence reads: CASTFRVRDTEAFF. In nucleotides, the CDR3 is TGTGCCAGCACCTTCAGGGTGAGGGACACTGAAGCTTTCTTT.

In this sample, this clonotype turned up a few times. The CDR3 nucleotides are TGTGCCAGCAGCTCCCCAAGGGAATTGGCCTACGAGCAGTACTTC. Amino acids: CASSSPRELAYEQYF. This rearrangement joins TRBV6-2 or TRBV6-3 to TRBJ2-7; D call uncertain. Trimming pared 6 bases from V and 2 bases from J, leaving 17 bases between. The CDR3 is made up of 15 amino acids. Germline loops: CDR1 MNHEY, CDR2 SVGEGT.

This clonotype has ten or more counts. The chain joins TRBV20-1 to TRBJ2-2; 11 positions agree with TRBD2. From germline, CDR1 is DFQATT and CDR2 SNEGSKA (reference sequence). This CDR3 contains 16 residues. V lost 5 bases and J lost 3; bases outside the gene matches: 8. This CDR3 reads CSAQGLAGGHTGELFF. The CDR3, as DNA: TGCAGTGCTCAGGGTCTAGCGGGAGGACACACCGGGGAGCTGTTTTTT.

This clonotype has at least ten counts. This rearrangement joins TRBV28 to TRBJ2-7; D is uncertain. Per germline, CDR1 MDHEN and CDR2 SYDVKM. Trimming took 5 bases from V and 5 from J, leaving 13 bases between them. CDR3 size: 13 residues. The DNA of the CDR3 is TGTGCCAGCAGTCCAATAGTCCCCCACGAGCAGTACTTC. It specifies CASSPIVPHEQYF.